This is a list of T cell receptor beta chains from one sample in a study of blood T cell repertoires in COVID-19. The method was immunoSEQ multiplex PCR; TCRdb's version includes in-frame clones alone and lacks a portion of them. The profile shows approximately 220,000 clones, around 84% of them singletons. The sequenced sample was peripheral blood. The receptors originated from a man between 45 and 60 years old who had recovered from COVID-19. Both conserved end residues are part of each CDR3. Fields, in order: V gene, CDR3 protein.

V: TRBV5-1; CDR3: CASTEEGDRGTYEQYF
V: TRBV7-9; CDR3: CASSLPGQANTGELFF
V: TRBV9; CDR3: CASSVEEQGTQHF
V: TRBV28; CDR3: CASSSPGQGARDYGYTF
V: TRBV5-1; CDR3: CASSSYTRGAGNSPLHF
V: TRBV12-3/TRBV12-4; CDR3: CASSIQGDEQYF
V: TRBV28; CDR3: CASTTGAQPQHF
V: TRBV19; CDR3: CASSRGNGNQPQHF
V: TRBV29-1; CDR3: CSVIGTGTSNEQFF
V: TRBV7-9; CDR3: CASSSDRGEGGNEQFF
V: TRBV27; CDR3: CASSLHGQTNYGYTF
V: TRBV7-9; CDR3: CASRPSGAGGPDSYEQYF
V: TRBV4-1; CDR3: CASSPIGTGLNGNQPQHF
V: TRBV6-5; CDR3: CASSYMRFTDTQYF
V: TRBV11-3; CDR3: CASSLGPSGYGYTF
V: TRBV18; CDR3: CASSPRQGNTIYF
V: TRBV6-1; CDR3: CASSEGGSNTGELFF
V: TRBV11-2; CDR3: CASSRSRMTSGVNNEQFF
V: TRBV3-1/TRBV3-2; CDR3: CASSLGLAGGQSTQYF
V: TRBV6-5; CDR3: CASGRGTSGTDTQYF
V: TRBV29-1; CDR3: CSVGGTGSGNTIYF
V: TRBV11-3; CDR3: CASSLARGVGELFF
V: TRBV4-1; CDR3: CASSHKWDPSGSEQFF
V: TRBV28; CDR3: CASGGWSKGSPLHF
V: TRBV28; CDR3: CASSLIAQGASGEAFF
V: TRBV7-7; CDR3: CASSPNRAKTGELFF
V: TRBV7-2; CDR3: CASTRQGPNTGELFF
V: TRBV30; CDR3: CAWTALAGRPRGELFF
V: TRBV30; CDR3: CAWSTGTSDEQFF
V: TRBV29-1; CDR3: CSVGSGYEQYF
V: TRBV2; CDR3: CASRTVTSGSTYEQYF
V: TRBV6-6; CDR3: CASSSGQGNQPQHF
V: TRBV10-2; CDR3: CASRLAGELFF
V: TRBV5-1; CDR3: CASSGRSGEGTQYF
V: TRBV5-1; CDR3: CASSLDRAAEQYF
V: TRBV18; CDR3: CASSQNSGADTQYF
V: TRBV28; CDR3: CASSSPGQNSYEQYF
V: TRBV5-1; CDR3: CASSPAGLAGALYEQFF
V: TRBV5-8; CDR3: CASSEPLDQGLRGAETQYF
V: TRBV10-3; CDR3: CAIREAGSTDTQYF
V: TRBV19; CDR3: CASSTGIGYTF
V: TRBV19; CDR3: CASSIGAGVGQPQHF
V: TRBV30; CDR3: CAWSPFGRIVNEQFF
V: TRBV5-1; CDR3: CASSLTAGMNTEAFF
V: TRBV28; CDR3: CASYRGPGYTF
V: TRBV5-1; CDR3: CASSFRDRGYEQYF
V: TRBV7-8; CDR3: CASSAPGGYQETQYF
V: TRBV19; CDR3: CASSTGTRQYSNQPQHF
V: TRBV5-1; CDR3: CARKQGKRRSNQPQHF
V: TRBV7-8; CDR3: CASSFRHSSYNEQFF
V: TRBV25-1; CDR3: CASSDPRTGPETQYF
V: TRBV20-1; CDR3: CSASGLAVTDTQYF
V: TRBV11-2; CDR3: CASSWADGNEKLFF
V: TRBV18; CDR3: CASSPGYEKLFF
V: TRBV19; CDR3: CASSTTMTAYGYTF